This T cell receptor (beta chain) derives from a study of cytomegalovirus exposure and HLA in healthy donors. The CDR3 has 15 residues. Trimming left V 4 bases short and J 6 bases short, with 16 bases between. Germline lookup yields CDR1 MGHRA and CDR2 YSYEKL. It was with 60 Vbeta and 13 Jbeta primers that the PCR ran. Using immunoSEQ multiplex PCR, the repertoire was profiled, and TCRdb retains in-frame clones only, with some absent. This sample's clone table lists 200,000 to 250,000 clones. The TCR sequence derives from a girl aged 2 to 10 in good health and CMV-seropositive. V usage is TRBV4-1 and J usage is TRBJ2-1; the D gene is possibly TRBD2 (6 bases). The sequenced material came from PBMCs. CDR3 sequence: CASSPPGTLPNEQFF. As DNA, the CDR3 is TGCGCCAGCAGCCCGCCCGGGACTTTGCCCAATGAGCAGTTCTTC.